A selection of T cell receptor beta chains follows, all from one sample in a study of cytomegalovirus exposure and HLA in healthy donors. The repertoire was sequenced with immunoSEQ multiplex PCR; TCRdb's copy has only in-frame clones and lacks some. Among more than 100,000 clones listed, 74% were seen once. Input material: PBMCs. The origin of the receptors is a woman aged 50 to 60 in good health and CMV-seropositive. Both conserved end residues are part of each CDR3. Fields, in order: V gene, D gene, clone size, J gene, CDR3 protein, CDR3 DNA. The D gene is left open where the match is weak. Only part of the rows carry a size: once, few, many, or a class if the clone is expanded.

TRBV2	TRBD1	NA	TRBJ1-1	CASSAYDRATF	TGTGCCAGCAGTGCGTACGACAGGGCTACCTTT
TRBV18	TRBD1	NA	TRBJ1-2	CASSPGQGKNYGYTF	TGTGCCAGCTCACCAGGACAGGGGAAGAACTATGGCTACACCTTC
TRBV13	NA	few	TRBJ1-1	CASSLRGAGTEAFF	TGTGCCAGCAGCTTACGGGGGGCTGGCACTGAAGCTTTCTTT
TRBV7-8	TRBD1	NA	TRBJ1-3	CASSFNDRASGNTIYF	TGTGCCAGCAGCTTTAACGACAGGGCTTCTGGAAACACCATATATTTT
TRBV11-2	NA	NA	TRBJ1-6	CASTLWTNSPLHF	TGTGCCAGCACACTCTGGACAAATTCACCCCTCCACTTT
TRBV5-1	TRBD1	NA	TRBJ1-5	CASSPGGTGDQPQHF	TGCGCCAGCAGCCCCGGGGGGACAGGTGATCAGCCCCAGCATTTT
TRBV6-1	TRBD2	NA	TRBJ2-2	CASTEAGLSTGELFF	TGTGCCAGCACCGAAGCGGGACTAAGCACCGGGGAGCTGTTTTTT
TRBV10-3	NA	few	TRBJ2-3	CAIRADTDTQYF	TGTGCCATCAGGGCCGACACAGATACGCAGTATTTT
TRBV18	NA	few	TRBJ1-1	CASSPDSEAFF	TGTGCCAGCTCACCGGACAGTGAAGCTTTCTTT
TRBV6-5	NA	NA	TRBJ1-2	CASRPGHLSYGYPF	TGTGCCAGCAGGCCGGGACACCTGTCCTATGGCTACCCCTTC
TRBV5-1	NA	NA	TRBJ1-5	CASRLTVNSNQPQHF	TGCGCCAGCAGATTGACGGTAAATAGCAATCAGCCCCAGCATTTT
TRBV18	TRBD1	few	TRBJ1-1	CASSPRAAAGGANTEAFF	TGTGCCAGCTCACCTCGGGCCGCCGCAGGGGGCGCGAACACTGAAGCTTTCTTT
TRBV27	TRBD1	NA	TRBJ1-1	CASSLGPGGAGTEAFF	TGTGCCAGCAGTTTAGGCCCAGGGGGCGCGGGCACTGAAGCTTTCTTT
TRBV7-9	TRBD2	NA	TRBJ2-2	CASSLGGLAGPTGELFF	TGTGCCAGCAGCTTGGGGGGATTAGCGGGGCCCACCGGGGAGCTGTTTTTT
TRBV7-9	TRBD2	NA	TRBJ2-7	CASSLARGAYEQYF	TGTGCCAGCAGCTTAGCTCGGGGGGCCTACGAGCAGTACTTC
TRBV11-3	TRBD2	NA	TRBJ2-1	CASSSERGRQFF	TGTGCCAGCAGCTCAGAGCGGGGGAGGCAGTTCTTC
TRBV7-2	NA	NA	TRBJ2-5	CASSPSSAYQETQYF	TGTGCCAGCAGCCCTTCTTCAGCGTACCAAGAGACCCAGTACTTC
TRBV5-4	TRBD1	NA	TRBJ2-5	CASSLTGAAETQYF	TGTGCCAGCAGCTTAACAGGGGCGGCAGAGACCCAGTACTTC
TRBV5-6	NA	few	TRBJ1-3	CASSDRFSGNTIYF	TGTGCCAGCAGCGACAGGTTCTCTGGAAACACCATATATTTT
TRBV19	NA	NA	TRBJ1-5	CASSISSQGKGPQHF	TGTGCCAGTAGTATAAGCTCACAGGGCAAAGGGCCCCAGCATTTT
TRBV11-2	TRBD2	once	TRBJ2-7	CASTDYAGGPYEQYF	TGTGCCAGCACCGACTATGCGGGGGGGCCCTACGAGCAGTACTTC
TRBV5-1	TRBD1	NA	TRBJ1-6	CASSLGGQGGNSPLHF	TGCGCCAGCAGCTTGGGGGGACAGGGGGGAAATTCACCCCTCCACTTT
TRBV7-9	NA	NA	TRBJ2-3	CASTLTGLVDTQYF	TGTGCCAGCACCCTCACAGGGTTGGTAGATACGCAGTATTTT
TRBV5-1	NA	NA	TRBJ1-2	CASSSDGPREGYTF	TGCGCCAGCAGCTCCGACGGCCCGAGGGAGGGCTACACCTTC
TRBV5-1	TRBD1	few	TRBJ1-1	CASSFTGGSTEAFF	TGCGCCAGCAGCTTCACAGGGGGGAGCACTGAAGCTTTCTTT
TRBV19	TRBD1	NA	TRBJ2-7	CASSSSGQVSSYEQYF	TGTGCCAGTAGTTCCAGTGGACAGGTGAGCTCCTACGAGCAGTACTTC
TRBV28	NA	NA	TRBJ1-1	CASSAVSGGLSLLGEAFF	TGTGCCAGCAGCGCGGTTTCCGGAGGTCTTTCCCTATTAGGTGAAGCTTTCTTT
TRBV5-5	NA	NA	TRBJ1-3	CASSLGVSSGNTIYF	TGTGCCAGCAGCTTAGGGGTATCCTCTGGAAACACCATATATTTT
TRBV10-3	NA	NA	TRBJ1-1	CAISEAGMGTEAFF	TGTGCCATCAGTGAGGCAGGGATGGGCACTGAAGCTTTCTTT
TRBV5-1	TRBD1	NA	TRBJ1-4	CASSLGDRREKLFF	TGCGCCAGCAGCTTGGGGGACAGAAGGGAAAAACTGTTTTTT
TRBV7-6	TRBD2	NA	TRBJ2-5	CASSLIAGGFETQYF	TGTGCTAGCAGCCTTATAGCGGGGGGCTTCGAGACCCAGTACTTC
TRBV7-9	TRBD2	NA	TRBJ2-7	CASGGGYEQYF	TGTGCCAGCGGGGGAGGGTACGAGCAGTACTTC
TRBV29-1	TRBD1	NA	TRBJ1-1	CSVEKKGGRGMNTEAFF	TGCAGCGTTGAAAAAAAAGGGGGCAGGGGCATGAACACTGAAGCTTTCTTT
TRBV29-1	NA	once	TRBJ1-2	CSAGTGDYGYTF	TGCAGCGCCGGCACAGGAGACTATGGCTACACCTTC
TRBV4-3	NA	NA	TRBJ2-7	CASSQDLPLRGYEQYF	TGCGCCAGCAGCCAAGATTTACCCCTTAGGGGCTACGAGCAGTACTTC
TRBV9	TRBD1	NA	TRBJ1-2	CASSVGDRGSGYTF	TGTGCCAGCAGCGTAGGGGACAGGGGGTCTGGCTACACCTTC
TRBV6-5	NA	NA	TRBJ2-7	CASSYGQGIYEQYF	TGTGCCAGCAGTTATGGTCAGGGAATCTACGAGCAGTACTTC
TRBV5-6	NA	NA	TRBJ2-1	CASSSTVAPLSNQFF	TGTGCCAGCAGCTCCACGGTTGCTCCGTTATCTAATCAGTTCTTC
TRBV5-1	NA	NA	TRBJ1-6	CASSLAGGYNSPLHF	TGCGCCAGCAGCCTGGCGGGGGGCTATAATTCACCCCTCCACTTT
TRBV5-1	NA	few	TRBJ2-3	CASSPDNPIRQYF	TGCGCCAGCAGCCCCGACAACCCGATCCGTCAGTATTTT
TRBV11-2	NA	NA	TRBJ1-6	CASSLQDSYNSPLHF	TGTGCCAGCAGCTTACAGGACAGCTATAATTCACCCCTCCACTTT